This T cell receptor (beta chain) came from a study of blood T cell repertoires in COVID-19 (dated by TCRdb to 2020 to 2021). Regarding the research as a whole: Collaborator samples came from the United States, Italy and Spain and covered acute and convalescent phases of COVID-19. The prospective study material was composed of cDNA or gDNA derived from T cells, B-cell-depleted T cells, or PBMCs. Deeply sampled blood TCRbeta repertoires from subjects exposed to, actively infected with, or recovered from COVID-19 were included in the dataset. The repertoires were released in a freely available public database intended as a resource for research on the immune response to SARS-CoV-2. Samples were obtained from the ongoing ImmuneRACE study (first 160 participants) and from over 1,000 subjects provided by 6 global collaborators. Nearly every sample came with metadata listing a de-identified subject ID, COVID-19 status, age in years and sex. Where available, HLA class I and class II types were obtained from metadata supplied by the sample provider rather than from assay-based typing. General study outcomes and caveats: The amount of clinical and demographic metadata varied by source and participant and was provided uncurated.

Remarks on this clone: Its antigen remains unidentified. The input lacks base qualities; no much larger clone sits a single base away.

Collaborating institutions collected whole blood in K2EDTA tubes following their own protocols. Collaborator samples were shipped for TCRbeta analysis as frozen whole blood, isolated PBMCs, or DNA extracted from either sample type. TCRbeta CDR3 regions were amplified from genomic DNA using the immunoSEQ Assay, a bias-controlled multiplex PCR. The study's own analysis went as follows. Within the assay, amplification of reference gene primers was used to estimate how many nucleated cells each sample contained. To quantify the absolute abundance of each unique TCRbeta CDR3 rearrangement, sequence reads were collapsed and filtered. For each sample, productive Simpson clonality was calculated as the square root of Simpson's diversity index over productive rearrangements. Held by TCRdb, this immuneACCESS table contains in-frame sequences only and omits some clones. Under half of the omission traces to an unresolved V gene where checked; the cause of the rest is unknown. From that table come the V and J calls and clone size; the DNA was used to work out D and trimming. In all, the sample holds tens of thousands of clones, and approximately 90% of those were seen once. The biggest ten clones account for about 4% of the sample.

Trimming takes 5 bases off V and 6 bases off J; junction bases not matched to a gene: 10. According to the germline V gene (reference sequence), CDR1 reads SEHNR and CDR2 reads FQNEAQ. Its CDR3 holds 15 amino acids, cysteine through phenylalanine. Here the CDR3 DNA is all that survives: 45 bases in frame from base 1. The receptor chain draws on TRBV7-9 and TRBJ2-7, with TRBD1 matching 10 junction bases. The specimen sequenced was peripheral blood. This TCR was sampled from a man aged 45-60 years with acute or convalescent COVID-19. The CDR3 amino acid sequence is: CASSLDGDRGAEQYF. DNA sequence: TGTGCCAGCAGCCTAGACGGGGACAGGGGCGCCGAGCAGTACTTC. Extended through the reference TRBV7-9 and TRBJ2-7 proteins, this CDR3 yields the full variable domain: DTGVSQNPRHKITKRGQNVTFRCDPISEHNRLYWYRQTLGQGPEFLTYFQNEAQLEKSRLLSDRFSAERPKGSFSTLEIQRTEQGDSAMYLCASSLDGDRGAEQYFGPGTRLTVT.